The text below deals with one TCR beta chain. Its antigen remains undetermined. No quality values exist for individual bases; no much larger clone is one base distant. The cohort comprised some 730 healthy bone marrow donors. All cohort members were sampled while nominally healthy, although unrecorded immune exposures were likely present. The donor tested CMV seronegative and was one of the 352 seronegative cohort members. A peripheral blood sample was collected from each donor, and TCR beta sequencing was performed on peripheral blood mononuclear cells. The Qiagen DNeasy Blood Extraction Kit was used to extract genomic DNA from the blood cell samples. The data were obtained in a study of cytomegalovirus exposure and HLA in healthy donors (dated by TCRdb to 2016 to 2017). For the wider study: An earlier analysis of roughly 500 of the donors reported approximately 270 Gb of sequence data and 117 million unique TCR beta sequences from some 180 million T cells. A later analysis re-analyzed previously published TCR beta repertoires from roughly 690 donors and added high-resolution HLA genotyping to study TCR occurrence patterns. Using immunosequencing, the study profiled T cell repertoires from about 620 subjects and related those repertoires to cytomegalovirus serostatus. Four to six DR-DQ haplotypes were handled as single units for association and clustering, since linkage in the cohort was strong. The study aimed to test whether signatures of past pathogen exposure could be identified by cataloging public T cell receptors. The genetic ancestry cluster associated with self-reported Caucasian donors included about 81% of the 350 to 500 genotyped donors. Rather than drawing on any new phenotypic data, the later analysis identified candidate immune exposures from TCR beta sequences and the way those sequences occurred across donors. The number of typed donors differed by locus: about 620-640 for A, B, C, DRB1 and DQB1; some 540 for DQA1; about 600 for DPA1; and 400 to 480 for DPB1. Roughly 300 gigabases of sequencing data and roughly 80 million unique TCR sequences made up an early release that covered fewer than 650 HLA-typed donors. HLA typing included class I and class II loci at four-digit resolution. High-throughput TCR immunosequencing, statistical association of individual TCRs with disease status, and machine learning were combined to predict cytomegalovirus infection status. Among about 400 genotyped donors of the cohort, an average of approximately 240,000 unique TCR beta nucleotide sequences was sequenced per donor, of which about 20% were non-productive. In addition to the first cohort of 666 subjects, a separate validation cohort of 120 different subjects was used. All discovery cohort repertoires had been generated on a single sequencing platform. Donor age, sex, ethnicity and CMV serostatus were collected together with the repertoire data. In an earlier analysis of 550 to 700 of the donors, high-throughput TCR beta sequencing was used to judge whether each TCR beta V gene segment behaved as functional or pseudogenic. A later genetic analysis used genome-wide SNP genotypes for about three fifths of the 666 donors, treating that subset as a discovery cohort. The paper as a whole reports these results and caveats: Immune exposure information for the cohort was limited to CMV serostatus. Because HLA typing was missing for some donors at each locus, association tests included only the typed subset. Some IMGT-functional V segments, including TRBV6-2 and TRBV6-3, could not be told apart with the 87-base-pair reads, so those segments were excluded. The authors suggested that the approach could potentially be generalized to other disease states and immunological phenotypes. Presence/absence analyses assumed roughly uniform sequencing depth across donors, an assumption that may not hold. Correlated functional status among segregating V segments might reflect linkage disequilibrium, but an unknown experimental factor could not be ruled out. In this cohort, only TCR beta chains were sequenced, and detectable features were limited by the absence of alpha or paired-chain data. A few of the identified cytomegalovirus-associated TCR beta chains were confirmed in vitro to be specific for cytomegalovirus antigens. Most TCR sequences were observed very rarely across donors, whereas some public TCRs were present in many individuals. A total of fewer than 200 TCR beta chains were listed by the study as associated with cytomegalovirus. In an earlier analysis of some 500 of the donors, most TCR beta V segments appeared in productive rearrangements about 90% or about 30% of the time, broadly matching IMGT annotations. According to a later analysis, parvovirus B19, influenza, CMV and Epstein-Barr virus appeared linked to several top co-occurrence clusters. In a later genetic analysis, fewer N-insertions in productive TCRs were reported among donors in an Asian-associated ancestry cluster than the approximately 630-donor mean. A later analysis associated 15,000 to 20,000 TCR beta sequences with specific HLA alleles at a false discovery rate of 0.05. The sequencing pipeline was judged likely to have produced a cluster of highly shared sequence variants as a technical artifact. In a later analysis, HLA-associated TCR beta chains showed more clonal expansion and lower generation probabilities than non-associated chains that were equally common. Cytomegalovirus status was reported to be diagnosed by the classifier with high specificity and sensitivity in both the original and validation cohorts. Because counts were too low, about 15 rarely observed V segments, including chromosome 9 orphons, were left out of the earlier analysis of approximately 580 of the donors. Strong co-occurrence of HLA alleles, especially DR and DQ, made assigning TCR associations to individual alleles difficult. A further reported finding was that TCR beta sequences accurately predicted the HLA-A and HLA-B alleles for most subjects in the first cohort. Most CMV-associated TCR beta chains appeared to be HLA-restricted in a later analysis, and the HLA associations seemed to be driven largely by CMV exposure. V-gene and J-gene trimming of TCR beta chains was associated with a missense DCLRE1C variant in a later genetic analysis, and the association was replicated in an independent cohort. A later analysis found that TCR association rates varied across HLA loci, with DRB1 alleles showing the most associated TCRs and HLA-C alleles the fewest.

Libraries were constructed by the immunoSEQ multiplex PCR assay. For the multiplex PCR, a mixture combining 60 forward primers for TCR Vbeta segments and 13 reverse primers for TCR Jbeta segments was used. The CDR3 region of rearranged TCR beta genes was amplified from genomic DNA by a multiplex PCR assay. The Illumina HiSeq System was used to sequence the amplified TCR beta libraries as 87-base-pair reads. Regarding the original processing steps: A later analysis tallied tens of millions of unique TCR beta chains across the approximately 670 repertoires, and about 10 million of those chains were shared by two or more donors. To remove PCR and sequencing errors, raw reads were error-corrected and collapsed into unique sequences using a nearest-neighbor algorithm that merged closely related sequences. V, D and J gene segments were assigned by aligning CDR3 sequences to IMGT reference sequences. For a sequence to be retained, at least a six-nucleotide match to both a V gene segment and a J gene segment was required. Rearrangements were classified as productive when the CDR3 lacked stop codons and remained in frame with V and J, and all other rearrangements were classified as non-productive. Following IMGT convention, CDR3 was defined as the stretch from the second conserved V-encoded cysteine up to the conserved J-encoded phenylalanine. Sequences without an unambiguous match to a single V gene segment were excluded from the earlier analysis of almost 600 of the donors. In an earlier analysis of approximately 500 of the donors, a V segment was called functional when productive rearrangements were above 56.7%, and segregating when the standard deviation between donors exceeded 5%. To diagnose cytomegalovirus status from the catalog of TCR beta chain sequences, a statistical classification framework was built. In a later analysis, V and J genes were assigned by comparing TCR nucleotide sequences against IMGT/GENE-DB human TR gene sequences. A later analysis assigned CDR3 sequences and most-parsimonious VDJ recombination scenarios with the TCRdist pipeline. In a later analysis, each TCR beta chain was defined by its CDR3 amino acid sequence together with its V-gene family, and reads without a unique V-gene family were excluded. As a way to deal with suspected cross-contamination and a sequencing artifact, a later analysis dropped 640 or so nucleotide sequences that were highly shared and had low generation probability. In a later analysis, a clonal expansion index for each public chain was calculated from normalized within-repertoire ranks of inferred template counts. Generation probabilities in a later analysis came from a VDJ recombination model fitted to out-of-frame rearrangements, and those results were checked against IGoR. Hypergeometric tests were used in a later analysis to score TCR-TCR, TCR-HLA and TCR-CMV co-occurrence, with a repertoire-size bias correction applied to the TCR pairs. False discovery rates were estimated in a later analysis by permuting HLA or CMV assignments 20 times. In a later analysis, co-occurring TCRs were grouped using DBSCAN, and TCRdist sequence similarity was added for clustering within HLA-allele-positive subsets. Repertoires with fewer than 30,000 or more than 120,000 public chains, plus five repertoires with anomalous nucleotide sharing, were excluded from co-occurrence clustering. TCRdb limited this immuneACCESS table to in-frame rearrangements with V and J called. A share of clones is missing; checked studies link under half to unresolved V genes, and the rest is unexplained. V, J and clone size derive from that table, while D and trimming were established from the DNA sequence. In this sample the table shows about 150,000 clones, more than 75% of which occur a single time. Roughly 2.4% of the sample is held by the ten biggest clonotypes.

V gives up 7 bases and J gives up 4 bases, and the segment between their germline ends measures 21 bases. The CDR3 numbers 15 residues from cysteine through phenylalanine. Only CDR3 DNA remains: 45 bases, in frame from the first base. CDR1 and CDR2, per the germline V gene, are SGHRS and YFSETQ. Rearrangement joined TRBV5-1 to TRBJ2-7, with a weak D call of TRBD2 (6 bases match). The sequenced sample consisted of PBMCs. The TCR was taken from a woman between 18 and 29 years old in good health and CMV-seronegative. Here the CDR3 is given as CASVSEEGNDYEQYF. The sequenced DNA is TGCGCCAGCGTCTCAGAGGAGGGGAATGATTACGAGCAGTACTTC. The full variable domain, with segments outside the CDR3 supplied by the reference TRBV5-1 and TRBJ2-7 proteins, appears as KAGVTQTPRYLIKTRGQQVTLSCSPISGHRSVSWYQQTPGQGLQFLFEYFSETQRNKGNFPGRFSGRQFSNSRSEMNVSTLELGDSALYLCASVSEEGNDYEQYFGPGTRLTVT.